This T cell receptor (beta chain) is from a study of blood T cell repertoires in COVID-19. Overall study context: The samples span acute and convalescent COVID-19 from the United States, Italy and Spain.

Authors' analysis steps: Reference gene primer amplification gave estimated nucleated cell counts. The table came from immunoSEQ multiplex PCR; TCRdb's copy has only in-frame clones and leaves some out. V and J calls and clone size are those listed in that table; D and trimming were worked out from the DNA. The data contain fewer than 200,000 clones, roughly four fifths of them singletons. This CDR3 spans 19 amino acids. The chain recombines TRBV21-1 with TRBJ2-1; the table's D call TRBD2 went unverified against the DNA. TRBV21-1 is labeled a pseudogene. The specimen was peripheral blood. The clonotype comes from a man aged 35-49 years who had recovered from COVID-19. The CDR3 loop reads CASSKDGTRLAGGFNEQFF. The CDR3 DNA reads TGTGCCAGCAGCAAAGATGGGACAAGACTAGCTGGTGGGTTCAATGAGCAGTTCTTC.